The rows below give T cell receptor beta chains drawn from one sample of a study of breast tumors, draining lymph nodes, adjacent tissues. TCRdb ran MiXCR on the multiplex PCR reads and lists one entry per CDR3 protein. Of approximately 210,000 distinct CDR3 sequences in the sample, approximately 31% were seen once. Sequencing input: axillary lymph node tissue. These receptor sequences come from a female donor with breast cancer. Some clones in this sample may be carry-over from other donors' samples. The CDR3 runs from the conserved cysteine through the conserved F or W. A D gene is named only where the DNA matches it firmly. Part of the rows lack a size; the others show once, few, many or a class for expanded clones.

clone size: .; J gene: TRBJ2-1; D gene: .; V gene: TRBV5-8; CDR3 protein: CASSLSKGSGSYNGQFF; CDR3 DNA: TGTGCCAGCAGCTTGTCGAAGGGGAGCGGCTCCTACAATGGGCAGTTCTTC
clone size: many; J gene: TRBJ2-3; D gene: .; V gene: TRBV2; CDR3 protein: CASSGAQGSGYTDTQYF; CDR3 DNA: TGTGCCAGCAGTGGGGCCCAAGGTAGCGGCTACACAGATACGCAGTATTTT
clone size: .; J gene: TRBJ1-6; D gene: .; V gene: TRBV20-1; CDR3 protein: CSAPDRRVNSYNSPLHF; CDR3 DNA: TGCAGTGCTCCCGACAGGAGGGTCAATTCCTATAATTCACCCCTCCACTTT
clone size: .; J gene: TRBJ2-2; D gene: .; V gene: TRBV3-1; CDR3 protein: CASSQDERRSGGELLF; CDR3 DNA: TGTGCCAGCAGCCAAGATGAGCGACGATCGGGCGGGGAGCTGCTTTTT
clone size: many; J gene: TRBJ2-6; D gene: .; V gene: TRBV20-1; CDR3 protein: CSARATGFSGANVLTF; CDR3 DNA: TGCAGTGCTAGGGCTACAGGCTTCTCTGGGGCCAACGTCCTGACTTTC
clone size: many; J gene: TRBJ2-2; D gene: .; V gene: TRBV29-1; CDR3 protein: CSVTQGTGELFF; CDR3 DNA: TGCAGCGTTACACAGGGCACCGGGGAGCTGTTTTTT
clone size: .; J gene: TRBJ2-4; D gene: .; V gene: TRBV18; CDR3 protein: CASSPQGAKNIQYF; CDR3 DNA: TGTGCCAGCTCACCACAGGGGGCCAAAAACATTCAGTACTTC
clone size: .; J gene: TRBJ1-1; D gene: TRBD1; V gene: TRBV12-3/TRBV12-4; CDR3 protein: CASSSGTGYAEAFF; CDR3 DNA: TGTGCCAGCAGCTCCGGGACAGGGTACGCTGAAGCTTTCTTT
clone size: many; J gene: TRBJ2-2; D gene: .; V gene: TRBV6-6; CDR3 protein: CASKRGGGTDTGELFF; CDR3 DNA: TGTGCCAGCAAACGAGGGGGAGGGACAGACACCGGGGAGCTGTTTTTT
clone size: many; J gene: TRBJ1-6; D gene: TRBD1; V gene: TRBV5-5; CDR3 protein: CASSSQGRHNSPLHF; CDR3 DNA: TGTGCCAGCAGCTCACAGGGGAGGCACAATTCACCCCTCCACTTT
clone size: many; J gene: TRBJ2-1; D gene: .; V gene: TRBV24-1; CDR3 protein: CATARGNEQFF; CDR3 DNA: TGTGCCACCGCGAGGGGCAATGAGCAGTTCTTC
clone size: .; J gene: TRBJ1-2; D gene: .; V gene: TRBV19; CDR3 protein: CASSGTSGLFGYGYTF; CDR3 DNA: TGTGCCAGTAGCGGGACTAGCGGTTTGTTTGGCTATGGCTACACCTTC
clone size: many; J gene: TRBJ2-3; D gene: .; V gene: TRBV28; CDR3 protein: CASSPRLVGGVDTQYF; CDR3 DNA: TGTGCCAGCAGTCCTCGATTAGTAGGTGGTGTGGATACGCAGTATTTT
clone size: many; J gene: TRBJ2-7; D gene: .; V gene: TRBV5-1; CDR3 protein: CASSFMDGGASYEQYF; CDR3 DNA: TGCGCCAGCAGCTTTATGGACGGTGGGGCTTCCTACGAGCAGTACTTC
clone size: many; J gene: TRBJ1-2; D gene: TRBD1; V gene: TRBV19; CDR3 protein: CASSIVGTTGVWGYTF; CDR3 DNA: TGTGCCAGTAGTATAGTGGGGACTACAGGGGTCTGGGGCTACACCTTC
clone size: many; J gene: TRBJ2-7; D gene: .; V gene: TRBV10-3; CDR3 protein: CATGALEDEQYF; CDR3 DNA: TGTGCCACCGGCGCTTTGGAGGACGAGCAGTACTTC
clone size: .; J gene: TRBJ2-2; D gene: .; V gene: TRBV9; CDR3 protein: CASSGEQPSTGELFF; CDR3 DNA: TGTGCCAGCAGCGGTGAACAGCCGAGCACCGGGGAGCTGTTTTTT
clone size: many; J gene: TRBJ2-6; D gene: TRBD2; V gene: TRBV6-2/TRBV6-3; CDR3 protein: CASSPGTSVTSGANVLTF; CDR3 DNA: TGTGCCAGCAGTCCCGGGACTAGCGTCACCTCTGGGGCCAACGTCCTGACTTTC
clone size: many; J gene: TRBJ1-5; D gene: .; V gene: TRBV4-1; CDR3 protein: CASSLREGNQPQHF; CDR3 DNA: TGCGCCAGCAGCCTCAGGGAAGGCAATCAGCCCCAGCATTTT
clone size: many; J gene: TRBJ2-4; D gene: .; V gene: TRBV2; CDR3 protein: CASSEVGSAKNIQYF; CDR3 DNA: TGTGCCAGCAGTGAAGTCGGTTCGGCCAAAAACATTCAGTACTTC
clone size: .; J gene: TRBJ2-2; D gene: TRBD1; V gene: TRBV29-1; CDR3 protein: CSPDRGRGTGELFF; CDR3 DNA: TGCAGCCCAGACAGGGGGCGCGGCACCGGGGAGCTGTTTTTT
clone size: many; J gene: TRBJ2-3; D gene: TRBD2; V gene: TRBV15; CDR3 protein: CATSRVASGRADAQYF; CDR3 DNA: TGTGCCACCAGCAGAGTGGCTAGCGGGAGGGCAGATGCGCAGTATTTT
clone size: .; J gene: TRBJ1-1; D gene: .; V gene: TRBV7-2; CDR3 protein: CASSPPLNRVPEAFF; CDR3 DNA: TGTGCCAGCAGCCCTCCTCTCAACAGGGTCCCTGAAGCTTTCTTT
clone size: many; J gene: TRBJ2-6; D gene: .; V gene: TRBV28; CDR3 protein: CASTLARPGANVLTF; CDR3 DNA: TGTGCCAGCACCTTGGCCCGCCCCGGGGCCAACGTCCTGACTTTC
clone size: many; J gene: TRBJ1-5; D gene: .; V gene: TRBV5-6; CDR3 protein: CAGGIPYSNQPQHF; CDR3 DNA: TGTGCCGGGGGGATTCCGTATAGCAATCAGCCCCAGCATTTT
clone size: few; J gene: TRBJ2-3; D gene: .; V gene: TRBV6-6; CDR3 protein: CASRPQTGLTGNTQYF; CDR3 DNA: TGTGCCAGCCGTCCCCAAACAGGGCTGACGGGAAATACGCAGTATTTT
clone size: many; J gene: TRBJ2-5; D gene: TRBD1; V gene: TRBV6-2/TRBV6-3; CDR3 protein: CASRQGQGATQYF; CDR3 DNA: TGTGCCAGCAGGCAGGGACAGGGGGCGACCCAGTACTTC
clone size: .; J gene: TRBJ1-5; D gene: .; V gene: TRBV24-1; CDR3 protein: CATRGQYSNQPQHF; CDR3 DNA: TGTGCCACACGCGGACAGTATAGCAATCAGCCCCAGCATTTT
clone size: many; J gene: TRBJ2-7; D gene: TRBD1; V gene: TRBV7-9; CDR3 protein: CASSSDRGNEQYF; CDR3 DNA: TGTGCCAGCAGCTCGGACAGGGGAAACGAGCAGTACTTC
clone size: many; J gene: TRBJ1-3; D gene: .; V gene: TRBV11-2; CDR3 protein: CASSLKAVPFSGNTIYF; CDR3 DNA: TGTGCCAGCAGCTTAAAGGCAGTACCTTTCTCTGGAAACACCATATATTTT
clone size: many; J gene: TRBJ2-5; D gene: .; V gene: TRBV28; CDR3 protein: CATTGLFQETQYF; CDR3 DNA: TGTGCCACTACGGGACTTTTTCAAGAGACCCAGTACTTC
clone size: many; J gene: TRBJ2-5; D gene: .; V gene: TRBV5-6; CDR3 protein: CASSFQSGGAGTQYF; CDR3 DNA: TGTGCCAGCAGCTTCCAATCTGGCGGGGCGGGGACCCAGTACTTC
clone size: many; J gene: TRBJ2-1; D gene: TRBD1; V gene: TRBV5-1; CDR3 protein: CASSRGDGQGLDEQFF; CDR3 DNA: TGCGCCAGCAGCCGTGGGGACGGACAGGGCCTCGATGAGCAGTTCTTC
clone size: .; J gene: TRBJ2-7; D gene: .; V gene: TRBV20-1; CDR3 protein: CSAAEARGGEQYF; CDR3 DNA: TGCAGTGCAGCGGAAGCGAGAGGGGGCGAGCAGTACTTC
clone size: many; J gene: TRBJ2-7; D gene: .; V gene: TRBV11-2; CDR3 protein: CASSSGLASYEQYF; CDR3 DNA: TGTGCCAGCAGCTCCGGACTTGCCTCCTACGAGCAGTACTTC
clone size: many; J gene: TRBJ2-1; D gene: .; V gene: TRBV12-5; CDR3 protein: CASGLGENDNEQFF; CDR3 DNA: TGTGCTAGTGGTTTGGGAGAGAATGACAATGAGCAGTTCTTC
clone size: .; J gene: TRBJ1-1; D gene: TRBD1; V gene: TRBV19; CDR3 protein: CASRSGVGQGGAFF; CDR3 DNA: TGTGCCAGTAGATCGGGTGTGGGACAGGGGGGAGCTTTCTTT
clone size: .; J gene: TRBJ1-4; D gene: .; V gene: TRBV2; CDR3 protein: CASSEDRFRAGNEKLFF; CDR3 DNA: TGTGCCAGCAGTGAAGACCGGTTCAGGGCGGGGAATGAAAAACTGTTTTTT
clone size: .; J gene: TRBJ1-4; D gene: .; V gene: TRBV5-5; CDR3 protein: CASSFVGLLNEKLFF; CDR3 DNA: TGTGCCAGCAGCTTTGTCGGTTTGCTTAATGAAAAACTGTTTTTT
clone size: many; J gene: TRBJ1-4; D gene: TRBD1; V gene: TRBV20-1; CDR3 protein: CSARQGAREKLFF; CDR3 DNA: TGCAGTGCTAGACAGGGGGCAAGAGAAAAACTGTTTTTT
clone size: many; J gene: TRBJ2-7; D gene: TRBD1; V gene: TRBV15; CDR3 protein: CATSRAKSGTGLNEQYF; CDR3 DNA: TGTGCCACCAGCAGAGCCAAGTCCGGGACAGGGCTGAACGAGCAGTACTTC
clone size: many; J gene: TRBJ2-5; D gene: TRBD2; V gene: TRBV4-3; CDR3 protein: CASSQDIAGGGETQYF; CDR3 DNA: TGCGCCAGCAGCCAAGACATAGCGGGAGGAGGGGAGACCCAGTACTTC
clone size: many; J gene: TRBJ1-2; D gene: .; V gene: TRBV7-8; CDR3 protein: CASTFGGASGYTF; CDR3 DNA: TGTGCCAGCACCTTCGGGGGGGCTAGTGGCTACACCTTC
clone size: many; J gene: TRBJ2-3; D gene: .; V gene: TRBV2; CDR3 protein: CASKRRQSGRDTQYF; CDR3 DNA: TGTGCCAGCAAGAGGAGACAGTCCGGGAGAGATACGCAGTATTTT
clone size: many; J gene: TRBJ2-7; D gene: .; V gene: TRBV4-3; CDR3 protein: CASSQVGGAQYEQYF; CDR3 DNA: TGCGCCAGCAGCCAAGTAGGTGGGGCACAGTACGAGCAGTACTTC
clone size: once; J gene: TRBJ1-3; D gene: .; V gene: TRBV5-1; CDR3 protein: CASSLGDGSSGNTIYF; CDR3 DNA: TGCGCCAGCAGCCTAGGAGATGGATCCTCTGGAAACACCATATATTTT
clone size: many; J gene: TRBJ1-2; D gene: .; V gene: TRBV3-1; CDR3 protein: CASSPDRSYGYTF; CDR3 DNA: TGTGCCAGCAGCCCCGACAGATCCTATGGCTACACCTTC
clone size: many; J gene: TRBJ2-3; D gene: TRBD2; V gene: TRBV5-1; CDR3 protein: CASSYRLAGPSTDTQYF; CDR3 DNA: TGCGCCAGCAGTTACCGACTAGCGGGGCCTAGCACAGATACGCAGTATTTT
clone size: few; J gene: TRBJ2-1; D gene: TRBD2; V gene: TRBV27; CDR3 protein: CASSLASGRASDNEQFF; CDR3 DNA: TGTGCCAGCAGTTTGGCTAGCGGGAGGGCCTCGGATAATGAGCAGTTCTTC
clone size: .; J gene: TRBJ1-1; D gene: .; V gene: TRBV18; CDR3 protein: CASSSSAFF; CDR3 DNA: TGTGCCAGCTCATCATCGGCTTTCTTT
clone size: once; J gene: TRBJ2-1; D gene: TRBD2; V gene: TRBV18; CDR3 protein: CASSPPETSGSRNEQFF; CDR3 DNA: TGTGCCAGCTCACCACCAGAGACTAGCGGGAGTCGCAATGAGCAGTTCTTC
clone size: .; J gene: TRBJ1-6; D gene: .; V gene: TRBV30; CDR3 protein: CAWSTDDSYNSPLHF; CDR3 DNA: TGTGCCTGGAGCACCGATGATTCCTATAATTCACCCCTCCACTTT
clone size: .; J gene: TRBJ2-6; D gene: .; V gene: TRBV28; CDR3 protein: CASSPRPGANVLTF; CDR3 DNA: TGTGCCAGCAGTCCGCGACCTGGGGCCAACGTCCTGACTTTC